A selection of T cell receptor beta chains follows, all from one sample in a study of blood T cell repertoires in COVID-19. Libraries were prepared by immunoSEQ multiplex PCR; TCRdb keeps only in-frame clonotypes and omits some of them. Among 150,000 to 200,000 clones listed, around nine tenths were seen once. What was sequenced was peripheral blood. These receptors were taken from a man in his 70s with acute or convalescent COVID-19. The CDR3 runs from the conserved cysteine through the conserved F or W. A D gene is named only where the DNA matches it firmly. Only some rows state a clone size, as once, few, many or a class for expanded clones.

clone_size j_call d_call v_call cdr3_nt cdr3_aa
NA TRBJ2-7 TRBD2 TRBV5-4 TGTGCCAGCAGCTTGGGACTAGCGTACACCTACGAGCAGTACTTC CASSLGLAYTYEQYF
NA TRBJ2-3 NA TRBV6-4 TGTGCCAGCAGTGACTCAAGTGGGCGTGGGACAGATACGCAGTATTTT CASSDSSGRGTDTQYF
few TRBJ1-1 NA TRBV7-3 TGTGCCAGCAGCTTAGAGCGGAACACTGAAGCTTTCTTT CASSLERNTEAFF
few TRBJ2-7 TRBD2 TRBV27 TGTGCCAGCAGTTTGATTGGGACTAGTATTTCCGAGCAGTACTTC CASSLIGTSISEQYF
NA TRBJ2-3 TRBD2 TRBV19 TGTGCCAGTAAACTAGCGCCTAGCACAGATACGCAGTATTTT CASKLAPSTDTQYF
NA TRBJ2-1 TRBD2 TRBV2 TGTGCCAGCAGTATTAGCGGGGGGGCCCGGAATGAGCAGTTCTTC CASSISGGARNEQFF
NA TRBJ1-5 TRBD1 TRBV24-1 TGTGCCACCAGTCCTGGGGGACAGGGGGTTCAGCCCCAGCATTTT CATSPGGQGVQPQHF
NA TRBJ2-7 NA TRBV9 TGTGCCAGCAGCCGCCAGGTCGACCGCTCCTACGAGCAGTACTTC CASSRQVDRSYEQYF
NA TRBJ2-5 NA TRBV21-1 TGTGCCAGCAGCAGTAGGGCAGACAGGTATAGCCAGGAGACCCAGTACTTC CASSSRADRYSQETQYF
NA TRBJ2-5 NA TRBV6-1 TGTGCCAGCAGTGAGAGACTAGAAGAGACCCAGTACTTC CASSERLEETQYF
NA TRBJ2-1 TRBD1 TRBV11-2 TGTGCCAGCAGCACAGGGGCCTACAATGAGCAGTTCTTC CASSTGAYNEQFF
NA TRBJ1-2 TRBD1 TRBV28 TGTGCCAGCAGTGCTGGGACAGTTGGAAGGGGCTACACCTTC CASSAGTVGRGYTF
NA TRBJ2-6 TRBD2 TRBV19 TGTGCCAGTAGTATAGGGCTAGCGGGAGGGCGTCCAGGGGCCAACGTCCTGACTTTC CASSIGLAGGRPGANVLTF
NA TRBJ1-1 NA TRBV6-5 TGTGCCAGCAGTTACAATCCGGGTAGGAACACTGAAGCTTTCTTT CASSYNPGRNTEAFF
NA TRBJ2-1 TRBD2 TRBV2 TGTGCCAGCAGTGTAGCACTAGCGAGCGAGAATGAGCAGTTCTTC CASSVALASENEQFF
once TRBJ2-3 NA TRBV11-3 TGTGCCAGCAGCCCAGAGGGGGGGCGGGCAGATACGCAGTATTTT CASSPEGGRADTQYF
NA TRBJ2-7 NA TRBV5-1 TGCGCCAGCAGCTTGGGCGGGGTCCAAGTAGTTTACGAGCAGTACTTC CASSLGGVQVVYEQYF